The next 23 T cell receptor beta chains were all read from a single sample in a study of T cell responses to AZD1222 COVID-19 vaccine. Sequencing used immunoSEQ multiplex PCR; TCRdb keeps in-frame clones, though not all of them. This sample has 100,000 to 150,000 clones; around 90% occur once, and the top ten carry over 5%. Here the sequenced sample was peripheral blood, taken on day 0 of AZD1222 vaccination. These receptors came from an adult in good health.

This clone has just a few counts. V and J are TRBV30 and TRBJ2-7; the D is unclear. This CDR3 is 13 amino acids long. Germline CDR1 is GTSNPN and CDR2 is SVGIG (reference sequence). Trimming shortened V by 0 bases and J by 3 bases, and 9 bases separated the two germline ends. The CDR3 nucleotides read TGTGCCTGGAGTGTATCTCTGAGCTACGAGCAGTACTTC. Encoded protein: CAWSVSLSYEQYF.

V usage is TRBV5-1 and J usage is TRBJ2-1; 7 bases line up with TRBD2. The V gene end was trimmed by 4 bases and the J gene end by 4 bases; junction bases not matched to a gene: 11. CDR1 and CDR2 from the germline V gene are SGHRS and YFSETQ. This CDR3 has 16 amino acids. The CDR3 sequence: CASSPASSGTYNEQFF. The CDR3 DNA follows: TGCGCCAGCAGCCCAGCATCTAGCGGAACATACAATGAGCAGTTCTTC.

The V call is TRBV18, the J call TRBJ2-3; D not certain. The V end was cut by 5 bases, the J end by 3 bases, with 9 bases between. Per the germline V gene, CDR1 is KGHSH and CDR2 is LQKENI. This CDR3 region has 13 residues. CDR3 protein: CASSDTHTDTQYF. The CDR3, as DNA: TGTGCCAGCTCAGACACCCATACAGATACGCAGTATTTT.

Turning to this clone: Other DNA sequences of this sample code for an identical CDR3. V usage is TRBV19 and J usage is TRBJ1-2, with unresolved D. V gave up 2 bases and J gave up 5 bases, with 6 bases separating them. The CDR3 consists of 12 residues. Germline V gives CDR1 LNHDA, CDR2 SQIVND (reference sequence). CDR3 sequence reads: CASSISGYGYTF. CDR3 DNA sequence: TGTGCCAGTAGTATATCGGGGTATGGCTACACCTTC.

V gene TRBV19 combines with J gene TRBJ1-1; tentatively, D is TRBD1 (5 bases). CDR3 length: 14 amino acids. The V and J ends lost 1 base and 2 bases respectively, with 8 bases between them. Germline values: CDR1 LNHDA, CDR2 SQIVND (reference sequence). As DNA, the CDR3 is TGTGCCAGTAGTATAGTGGGGACTAACACTGAAGCTTTCTTT. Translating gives CASSIVGTNTEAFF.

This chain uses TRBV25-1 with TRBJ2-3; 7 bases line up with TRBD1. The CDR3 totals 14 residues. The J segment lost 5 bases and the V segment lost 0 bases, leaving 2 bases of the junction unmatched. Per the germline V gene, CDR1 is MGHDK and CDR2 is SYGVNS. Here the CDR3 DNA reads TGTGCCAGCAGTGAATATCGGGACAGAGATACGCAGTATTTT. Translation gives CASSEYRDRDTQYF.

The CDR3 nucleotides read TGTGCCAGCAGCCGAAACAGGGAGGCTTTCTTT. This encodes CASSRNREAFF. The chain has TRBV12-3 or TRBV12-4 and TRBJ1-1; possible D gene TRBD1, 6 bases. This CDR3 has 11 residues. V lost 6 bases, J lost 11 bases, and 13 bases lay in between.

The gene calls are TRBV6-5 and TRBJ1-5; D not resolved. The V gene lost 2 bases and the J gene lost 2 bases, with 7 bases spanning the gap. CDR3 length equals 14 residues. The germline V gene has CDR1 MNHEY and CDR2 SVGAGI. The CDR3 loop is CASSYMAGNQPQHF. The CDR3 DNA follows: TGTGCCAGCAGTTACATGGCAGGCAATCAGCCCCAGCATTTT.

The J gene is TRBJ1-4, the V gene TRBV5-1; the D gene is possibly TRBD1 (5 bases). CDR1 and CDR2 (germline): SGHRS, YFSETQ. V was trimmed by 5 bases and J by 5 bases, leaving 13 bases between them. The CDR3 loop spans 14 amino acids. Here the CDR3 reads CASSRDPGNEKLFF. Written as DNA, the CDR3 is TGCGCCAGCAGTCGGGACCCGGGAAATGAAAAACTGTTTTTT.

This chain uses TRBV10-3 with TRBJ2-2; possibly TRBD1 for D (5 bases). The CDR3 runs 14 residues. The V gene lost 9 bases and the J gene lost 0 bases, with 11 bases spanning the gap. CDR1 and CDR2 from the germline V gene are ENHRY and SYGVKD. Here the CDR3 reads CAMSDSPNTGELFF. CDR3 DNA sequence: TGTGCCATGTCTGACAGTCCGAACACCGGGGAGCTGTTTTTT.

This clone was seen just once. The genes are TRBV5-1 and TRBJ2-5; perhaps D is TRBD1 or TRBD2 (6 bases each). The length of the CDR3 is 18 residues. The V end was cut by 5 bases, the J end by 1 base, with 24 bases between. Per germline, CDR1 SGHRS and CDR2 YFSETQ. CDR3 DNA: TGCGCCAGCAGTTTCCATCACGGGGGCGCATCTTCCCAAGAGACCCAGTACTTC. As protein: CASSFHHGGASSQETQYF. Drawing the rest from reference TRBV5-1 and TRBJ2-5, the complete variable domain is KAGVTQTPRYLIKTRGQQVTLSCSPISGHRSVSWYQQTPGQGLQFLFEYFSETQRNKGNFPGRFSGRQFSNSRSEMNVSTLELGDSALYLCASSFHHGGASSQETQYFGPGTRLLVL.

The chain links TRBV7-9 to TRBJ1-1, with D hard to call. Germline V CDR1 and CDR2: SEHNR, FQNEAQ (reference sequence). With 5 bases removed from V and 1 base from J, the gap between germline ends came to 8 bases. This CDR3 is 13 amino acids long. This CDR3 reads CASSHKKNTEAFF. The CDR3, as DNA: TGTGCCAGCAGCCACAAGAAGAACACTGAAGCTTTCTTT. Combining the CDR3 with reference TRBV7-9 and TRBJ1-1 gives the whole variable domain DTGVSQNPRHKITKRGQNVTFRCDPISEHNRLYWYRQTLGQGPEFLTYFQNEAQLEKSRLLSDRFSAERPKGSFSTLEIQRTEQGDSAMYLCASSHKKNTEAFFGQGTRLTVV.

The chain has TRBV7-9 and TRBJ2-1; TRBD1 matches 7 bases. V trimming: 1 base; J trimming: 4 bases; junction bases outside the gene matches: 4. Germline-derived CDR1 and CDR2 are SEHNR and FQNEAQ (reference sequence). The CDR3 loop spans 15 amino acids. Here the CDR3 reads CASSLGQGEYNEQFF. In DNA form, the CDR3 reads TGTGCCAGCAGCTTAGGGCAGGGGGAGTACAATGAGCAGTTCTTC.

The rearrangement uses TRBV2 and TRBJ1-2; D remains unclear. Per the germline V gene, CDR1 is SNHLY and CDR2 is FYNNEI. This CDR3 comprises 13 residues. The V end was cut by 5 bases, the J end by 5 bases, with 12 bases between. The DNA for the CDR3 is TGTGCCAGCAGTCCCGAATCGGGATATGGCTACACCTTC. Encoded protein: CASSPESGYGYTF.

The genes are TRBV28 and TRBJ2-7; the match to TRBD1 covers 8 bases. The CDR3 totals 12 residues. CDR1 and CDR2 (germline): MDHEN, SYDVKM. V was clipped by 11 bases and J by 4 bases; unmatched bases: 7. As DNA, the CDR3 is TGTGCCTCTTCAGGGGGCAAGTACGAGCAGTACTTC. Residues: CASSGGKYEQYF.

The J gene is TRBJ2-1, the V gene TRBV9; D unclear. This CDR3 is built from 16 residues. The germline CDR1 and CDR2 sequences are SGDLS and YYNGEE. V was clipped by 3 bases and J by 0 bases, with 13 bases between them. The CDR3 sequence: CASSARPVGSYNEQFF. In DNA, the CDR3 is TGTGCCAGCAGCGCCCGACCCGTGGGCTCCTACAATGAGCAGTTCTTC.

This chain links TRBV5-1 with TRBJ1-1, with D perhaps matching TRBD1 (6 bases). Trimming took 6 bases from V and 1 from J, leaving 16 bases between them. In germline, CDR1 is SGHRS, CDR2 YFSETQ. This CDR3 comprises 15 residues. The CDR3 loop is CASTETGTRNTEAFF. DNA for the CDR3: TGCGCCAGCACGGAAACCGGGACAAGGAACACTGAAGCTTTCTTT.

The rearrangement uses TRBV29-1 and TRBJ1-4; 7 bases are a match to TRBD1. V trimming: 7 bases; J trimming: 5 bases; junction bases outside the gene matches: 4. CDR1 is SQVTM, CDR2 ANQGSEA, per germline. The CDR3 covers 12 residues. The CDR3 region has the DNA TGCAGCGCGGGACAGCAAAATGAAAAACTGTTTTTT. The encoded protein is CSAGQQNEKLFF.

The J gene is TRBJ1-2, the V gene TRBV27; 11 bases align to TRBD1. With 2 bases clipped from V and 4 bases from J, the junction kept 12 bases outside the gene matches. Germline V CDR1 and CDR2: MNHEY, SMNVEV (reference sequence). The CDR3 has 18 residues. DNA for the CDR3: TGTGCCAGCAGTTTAGGGCCCGGGACAGGGGGGGGAGTCTATGGCTACACCTTC. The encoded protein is CASSLGPGTGGGVYGYTF.

CDR3 amino acids: CASRPASGANVLTF. DNA of the CDR3: TGTGCCAGTAGACCGGCCTCTGGGGCCAACGTCCTGACTTTC. V usage is TRBV19 and J usage is TRBJ2-6; unclear D gene. Trimming removed 6 bases from V and 0 bases from J, with 6 bases in between. The CDR3 covers 14 residues. Germline values: CDR1 LNHDA, CDR2 SQIVND (reference sequence).

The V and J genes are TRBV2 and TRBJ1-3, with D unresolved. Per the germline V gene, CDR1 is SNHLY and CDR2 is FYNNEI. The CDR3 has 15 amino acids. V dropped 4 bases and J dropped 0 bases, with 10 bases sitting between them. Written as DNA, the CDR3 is TGTGCCAGCAGTGTAGGACGGAACTCTGGAAACACCATATATTTT. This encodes CASSVGRNSGNTIYF.

CDR3 in amino acids: CASSLSFRVTTEAFF. The CDR3 nucleotides read TGTGCCAGCAGTTTATCGTTCAGGGTGACCACTGAAGCTTTCTTT. This rearrangement joins TRBV27 to TRBJ1-1; weak D call: TRBD1 (5 bases). The germline V gene encodes CDR1 MNHEY and CDR2 SMNVEV (reference sequence). The CDR3 is 15 amino acids. V lost 0 bases and J 4 bases, leaving 12 bases between the germline ends.

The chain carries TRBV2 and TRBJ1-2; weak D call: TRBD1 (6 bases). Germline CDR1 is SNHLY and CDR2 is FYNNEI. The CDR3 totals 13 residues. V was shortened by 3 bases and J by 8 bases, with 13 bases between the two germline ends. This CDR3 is CASSELRDKGYTF. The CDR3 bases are TGTGCCAGCAGTGAGTTGCGGGACAAGGGCTACACCTTC.